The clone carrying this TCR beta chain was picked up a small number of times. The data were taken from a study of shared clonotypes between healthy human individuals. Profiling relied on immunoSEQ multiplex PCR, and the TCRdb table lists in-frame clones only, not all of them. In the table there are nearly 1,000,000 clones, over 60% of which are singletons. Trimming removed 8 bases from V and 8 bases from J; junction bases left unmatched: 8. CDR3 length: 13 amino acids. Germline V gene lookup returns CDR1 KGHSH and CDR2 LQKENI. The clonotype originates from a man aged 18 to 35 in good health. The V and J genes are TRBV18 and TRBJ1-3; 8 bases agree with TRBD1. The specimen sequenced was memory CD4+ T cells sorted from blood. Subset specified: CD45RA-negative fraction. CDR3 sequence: CASTSDRGDTIYF. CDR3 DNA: TGTGCCAGCACTTCTGACAGGGGAGACACCATATATTTT.